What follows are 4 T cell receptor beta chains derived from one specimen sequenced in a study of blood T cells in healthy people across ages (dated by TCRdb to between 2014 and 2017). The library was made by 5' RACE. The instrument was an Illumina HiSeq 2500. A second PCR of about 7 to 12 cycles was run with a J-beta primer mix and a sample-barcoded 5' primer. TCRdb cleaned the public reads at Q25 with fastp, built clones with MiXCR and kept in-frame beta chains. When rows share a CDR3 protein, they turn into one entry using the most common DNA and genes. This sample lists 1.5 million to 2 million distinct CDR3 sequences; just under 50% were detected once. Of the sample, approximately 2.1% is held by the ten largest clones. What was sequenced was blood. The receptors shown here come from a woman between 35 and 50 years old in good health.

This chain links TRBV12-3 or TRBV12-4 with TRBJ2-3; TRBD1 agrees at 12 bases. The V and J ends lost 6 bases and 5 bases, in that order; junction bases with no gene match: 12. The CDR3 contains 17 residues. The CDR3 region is CASRESNRDRGRDTQYF. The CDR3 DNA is TGTGCCAGCAGGGAATCGAACCGGGACAGGGGGCGAGATACGCAGTATTTT.

Here the CDR3 reads CASRGLARKYF. CDR3 DNA: TGTGCCAGCAGGGGACTAGCGAGGAAGTACTTC. This chain connects TRBV2 to TRBJ2-5; 10 nucleotides match TRBD2. Trimming cost V 6 bases and J 12 bases; bases outside gene matches: 4. Germline V CDR1 and CDR2: SNHLY, FYNNEI. The CDR3 consists of 11 residues.

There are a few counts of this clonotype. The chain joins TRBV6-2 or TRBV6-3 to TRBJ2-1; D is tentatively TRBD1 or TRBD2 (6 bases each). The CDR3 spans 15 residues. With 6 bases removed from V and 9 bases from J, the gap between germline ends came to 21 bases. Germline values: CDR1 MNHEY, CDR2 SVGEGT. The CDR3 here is CASRHPHTGTAEQFF. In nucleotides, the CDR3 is TGTGCCAGCAGACACCCACACACAGGGACTGCTGAGCAGTTCTTC.

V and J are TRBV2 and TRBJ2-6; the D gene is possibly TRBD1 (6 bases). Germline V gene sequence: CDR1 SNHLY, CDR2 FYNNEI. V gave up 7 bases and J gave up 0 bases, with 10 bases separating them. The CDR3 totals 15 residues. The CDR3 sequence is CASNAQGSGANVLTF. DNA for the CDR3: TGTGCCAGCAATGCACAGGGCTCTGGGGCCAACGTCCTGACTTTC.